The entry below gives a single T cell receptor (beta chain) sequence along with its context. What it binds is unknown. This sample was taken from a study of T-cell reconstitution after alpha-beta-depleted transplantation in children. Findings of the study overall: Newly generated T cells supplied most T-cell counts and diversity one year post-transplant. Two months or so post-transplant, alpha-beta T cells reportedly derived from several hundred expanded graft clones. Recipient T cells and thymic progenitors that survived were the source of the high TCRbeta diversity seen at day 60 in some patients.

The V and J ends lost 0 bases and 0 bases respectively, with 7 bases between them. The length of the CDR3 is 15 residues. Looked up from germline, CDR1 is SGHKS and CDR2 is YYEKEE (reference sequence). Unique molecular identifiers featured in how the TCRbeta library was prepared. TCRdb recomputed calls from the PCR reads with MiXCR, one row per CDR3 protein. The sample lists over 100,000 distinct CDR3 sequences; approximately 8% were seen once. Material: PBMCs, obtained before TCRalphabeta/CD19-depleted stem cell transplant. The clonotype comes from a boy between 2 and 10 years old with acute lymphoblastic leukemia, due to receive a stem cell transplant. V and J are TRBV5-5 and TRBJ1-3; D remains unclear. The CDR3 nucleotides are TGTGCCAGCAGCTTGGACCGCTTCTCTGGAAACACCATATATTTT. This sequence encodes CASSLDRFSGNTIYF.